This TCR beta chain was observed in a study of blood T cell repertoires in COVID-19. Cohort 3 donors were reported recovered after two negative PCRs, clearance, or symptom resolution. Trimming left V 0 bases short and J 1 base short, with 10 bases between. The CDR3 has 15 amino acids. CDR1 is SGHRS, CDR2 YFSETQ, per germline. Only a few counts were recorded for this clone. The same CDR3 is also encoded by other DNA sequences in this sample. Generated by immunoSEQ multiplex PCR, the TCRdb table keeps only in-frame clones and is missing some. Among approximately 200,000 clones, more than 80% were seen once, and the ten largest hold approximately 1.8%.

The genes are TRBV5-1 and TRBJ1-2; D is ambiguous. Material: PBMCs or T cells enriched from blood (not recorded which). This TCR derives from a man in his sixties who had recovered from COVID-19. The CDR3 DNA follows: TGCGCCAGCAGCTTGGCCCGGAGCAATAACTATGGCTACACCTTC. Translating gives CASSLARSNNYGYTF.